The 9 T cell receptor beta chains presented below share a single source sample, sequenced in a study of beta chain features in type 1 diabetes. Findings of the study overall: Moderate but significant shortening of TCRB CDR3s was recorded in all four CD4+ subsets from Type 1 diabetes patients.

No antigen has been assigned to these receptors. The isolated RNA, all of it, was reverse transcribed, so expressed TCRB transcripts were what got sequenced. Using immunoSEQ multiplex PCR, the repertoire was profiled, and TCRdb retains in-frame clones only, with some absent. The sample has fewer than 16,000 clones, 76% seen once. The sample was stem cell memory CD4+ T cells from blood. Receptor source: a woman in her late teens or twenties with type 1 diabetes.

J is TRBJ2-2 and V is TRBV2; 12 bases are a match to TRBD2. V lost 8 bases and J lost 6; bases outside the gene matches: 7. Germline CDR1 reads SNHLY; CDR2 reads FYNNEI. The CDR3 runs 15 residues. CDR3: CASLGASGRAGELFF. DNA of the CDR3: TGTGCCAGCCTAGGGGCTAGCGGGAGGGCCGGGGAGCTGTTTTTT.

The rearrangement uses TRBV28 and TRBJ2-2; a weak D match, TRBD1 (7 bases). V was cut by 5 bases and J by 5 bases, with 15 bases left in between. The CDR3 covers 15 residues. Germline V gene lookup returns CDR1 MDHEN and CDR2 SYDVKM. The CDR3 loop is CASSGGGSGTGELFF. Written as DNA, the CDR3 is TGTGCCAGCAGTGGAGGGGGCTCAGGGACCGGGGAGCTGTTTTTT. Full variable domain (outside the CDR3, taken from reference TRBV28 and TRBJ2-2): DVKVTQSSRYLVKRTGEKVFLECVQDMDHENMFWYRQDPGLGLRLIYFSYDVKMKEKGDIPEGYSVSREKKERFSLILESASTNQTSMYLCASSGGGSGTGELFFGEGSRLTVL.

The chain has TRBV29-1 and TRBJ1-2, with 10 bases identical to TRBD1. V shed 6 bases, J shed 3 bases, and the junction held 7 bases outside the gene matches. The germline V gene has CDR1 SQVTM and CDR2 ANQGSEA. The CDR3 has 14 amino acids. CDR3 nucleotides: TGCAGCGTATCCACCGGGACAGGGGACTATGGCTACACCTTC. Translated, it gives CSVSTGTGDYGYTF.

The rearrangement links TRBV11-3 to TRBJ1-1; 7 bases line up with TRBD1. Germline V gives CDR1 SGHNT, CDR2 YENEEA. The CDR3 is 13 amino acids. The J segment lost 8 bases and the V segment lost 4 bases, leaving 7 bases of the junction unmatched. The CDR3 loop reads CASSSQGGTEAFF. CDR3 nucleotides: TGTGCCAGCAGCTCACAAGGGGGCACGGAAGCTTTCTTT.

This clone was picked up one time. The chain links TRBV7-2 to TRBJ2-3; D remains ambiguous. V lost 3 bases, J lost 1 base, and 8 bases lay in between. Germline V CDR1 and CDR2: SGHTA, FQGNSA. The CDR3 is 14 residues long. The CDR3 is CASSLAVGTDTQYF. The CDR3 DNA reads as TGTGCCAGCAGCTTGGCCGTCGGCACAGATACGCAGTATTTT.

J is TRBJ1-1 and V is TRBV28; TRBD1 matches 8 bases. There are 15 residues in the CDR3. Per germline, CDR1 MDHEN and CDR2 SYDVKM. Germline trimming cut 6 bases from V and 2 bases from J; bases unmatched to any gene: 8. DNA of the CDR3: TGTGCCAGCAGGTTACAGGGGGTGGTTAACACTGAAGCTTTCTTT. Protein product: CASRLQGVVNTEAFF.

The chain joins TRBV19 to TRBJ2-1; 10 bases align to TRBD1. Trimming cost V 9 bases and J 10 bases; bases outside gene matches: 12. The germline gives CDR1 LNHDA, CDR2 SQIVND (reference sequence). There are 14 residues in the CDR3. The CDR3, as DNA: TGTGCCAGCCAGAAGGGACAGGGGCGGGTGGAGCAGTTCTTC. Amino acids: CASQKGQGRVEQFF.

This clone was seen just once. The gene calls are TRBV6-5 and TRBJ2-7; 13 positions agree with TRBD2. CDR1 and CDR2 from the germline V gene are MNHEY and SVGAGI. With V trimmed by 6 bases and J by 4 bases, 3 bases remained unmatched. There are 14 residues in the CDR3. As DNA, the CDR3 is TGTGCCAGCAGCCGGACTAGCGGGAGTTACGAGCAGTACGTC. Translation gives CASSRTSGSYEQYV.

The CDR3, as DNA: TGTGCCAGCGGGAGCGTTCAGATCTATGGCTACACCTTC. This codes for CASGSVQIYGYTF. This chain uses TRBV28 with TRBJ1-2; D call uncertain. The V end was cut by 8 bases, the J end by 4 bases, with 14 bases between. The CDR3 loop spans 13 amino acids. Per the germline V gene, CDR1 is MDHEN and CDR2 is SYDVKM.